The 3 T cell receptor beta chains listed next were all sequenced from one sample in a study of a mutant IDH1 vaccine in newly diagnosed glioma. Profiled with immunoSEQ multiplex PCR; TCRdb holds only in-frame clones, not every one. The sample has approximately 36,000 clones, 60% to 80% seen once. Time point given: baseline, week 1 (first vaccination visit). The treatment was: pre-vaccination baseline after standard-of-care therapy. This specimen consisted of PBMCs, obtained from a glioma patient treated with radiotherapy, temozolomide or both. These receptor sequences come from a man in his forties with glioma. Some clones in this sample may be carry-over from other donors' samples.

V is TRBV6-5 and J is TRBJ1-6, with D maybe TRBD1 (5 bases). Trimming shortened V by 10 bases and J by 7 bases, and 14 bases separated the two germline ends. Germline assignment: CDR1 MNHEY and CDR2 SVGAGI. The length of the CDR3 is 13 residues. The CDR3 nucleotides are TGTGCCACAGCCAGGGAGTGGAATTCACCCCTCCACTTT. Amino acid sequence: CATAREWNSPLHF.

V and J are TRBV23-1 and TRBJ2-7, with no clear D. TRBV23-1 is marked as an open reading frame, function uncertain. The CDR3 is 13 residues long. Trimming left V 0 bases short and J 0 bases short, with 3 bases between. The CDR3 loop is CASSQSSSYEQYF. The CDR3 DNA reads TGCGCCAGCAGTCAATCGTCCTCCTACGAGCAGTACTTC.

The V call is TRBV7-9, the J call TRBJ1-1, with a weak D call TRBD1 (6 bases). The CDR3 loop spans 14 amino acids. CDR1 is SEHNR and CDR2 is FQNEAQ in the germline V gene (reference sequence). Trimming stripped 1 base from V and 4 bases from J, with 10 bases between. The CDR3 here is CASSLDGRGTEAFF. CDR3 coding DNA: TGTGCCAGCAGCTTAGATGGCAGGGGCACTGAAGCTTTCTTT.